Listed below are T cell receptor beta chains from one sample, sequenced in a study of regulatory T cells in long-lasting Graves disease. TCRdb re-analysed the multiplex PCR reads in MiXCR, keeping a single row per CDR3 protein. The profile shows about 240,000 distinct CDR3 sequences, around 20% of them singletons. The source material was peripheral blood mononuclear cells (PBMCs), sampled at new diagnosis, from a patient treated with antithyroid drugs. These TCRs come from a female donor with Graves disease. The CDR3 runs from the conserved cysteine through the conserved F or W. D genes are given only for firm matches. Some rows mark clone size as missing; the rest say once, few, many or name a class of expanded clone.

d_call	clone_size	v_call	j_call	cdr3_nt	cdr3_aa
TRBD1	NA	TRBV11-2	TRBJ1-5	TGTGCCAGCAGCCCAAAGCCTCCGGGACAGGGGACGGGTCAGCCCCAGCATTTT	CASSPKPPGQGTGQPQHF
NA	many	TRBV5-4	TRBJ2-5	TGTGCCAGCAGCTTGGCCCAAGGAATAGAGACCCAGTACTTC	CASSLAQGIETQYF
TRBD1	few	TRBV6-1	TRBJ2-7	TGTGCCAGCAGGCCCGAGACAGGGCTCGCCTACGAGCAGTACTTC	CASRPETGLAYEQYF
TRBD1	NA	TRBV24-1	TRBJ2-2	TGTGCCACCAGTGCCCACAGGGGAGCCGGGGAGCTGTTTTTT	CATSAHRGAGELFF
NA	NA	TRBV7-2	TRBJ1-3	TGTGCCAGCAGCTTAGACGGTGCCAGGAACACCATATATTTT	CASSLDGARNTIYF
NA	many	TRBV20-1	TRBJ2-3	TGCAGTGCTAGGATATTCGGGTCGGGGGCCCACGATACGCAGTATTTT	CSARIFGSGAHDTQYF
TRBD2	many	TRBV7-8	TRBJ2-2	TGTGCCAGCAGCAATAGACTAGCAAAGAGGACCGGGGAGCTGTTTTTT	CASSNRLAKRTGELFF
NA	many	TRBV12-3/TRBV12-4	TRBJ1-6	TGTGCCAGCAGTCGTACAGGTGTAGGATCACCCCTCCACTTT	CASSRTGVGSPLHF
NA	many	TRBV5-1	TRBJ2-3	TGTGCCAGCAGCTTAGCGACTAGCACAGATACGCAGTATTTT	CASSLATSTDTQYF
NA	NA	TRBV28	TRBJ1-1	TGTGCCAGCAGTTTAAAAGGGGGGGGAGTGAACACTGACGCTTTCTTT	CASSLKGGGVNTDAFF
NA	many	TRBV28	TRBJ2-7	TGTGCCAGCAGTCCGAGAGACGAGCAGTACTTC	CASSPRDEQYF
TRBD2	many	TRBV7-2	TRBJ2-5	TGTGCCAGCAGCTCGCCACCGGGAGGCGGGGAGACCCAGTACTTC	CASSSPPGGGETQYF
TRBD2	once	TRBV2	TRBJ2-1	TGTGCCAGCAGGGCTAGCGGGAGGGCCCTGGGCAATGAGCAGTTCTTC	CASRASGRALGNEQFF
NA	many	TRBV27	TRBJ1-6	TGTGCCAGCAGCGGAGTAGGTGAGGAATCACCCCTCCACTTT	CASSGVGEESPLHF
NA	many	TRBV7-2	TRBJ1-1	TGTGCCAGCAGCTTAGCGGCGGGGGGAGTGAACACTGAAGCTTTCTTT	CASSLAAGGVNTEAFF
TRBD1	few	TRBV29-1	TRBJ2-6	TGCAGCGTCGCCGGGACAGGGAGGACTGGGGCCAACGTCCTGACTTTC	CSVAGTGRTGANVLTF
TRBD2	NA	TRBV6-8	TRBJ2-7	TGTGCCAGCAGACTTACCGGGACTAGTGCCCACGAGCAGTACTTC	CASRLTGTSAHEQYF
TRBD1	many	TRBV7-2	TRBJ2-7	TGTGCCAGCAGCTTAGTCGAGACAGGGAGACACGAGCAGTACTTC	CASSLVETGRHEQYF
NA	few	TRBV9	TRBJ2-5	TGTGCCAGCAGCCAAGCCTCTACCACAAGGGAGACCCAGTACTTC	CASSQASTTRETQYF
NA	NA	TRBV4-3	TRBJ2-5	TGCGCCAGCAGCCCGGGCCTGTGGGAGACCCAGTACTTC	CASSPGLWETQYF
NA	many	TRBV20-1	TRBJ1-6	TGCAGTGCTGACTCAGGGTTTAGGAATTCACCCCTCCACTTT	CSADSGFRNSPLHF
NA	many	TRBV9	TRBJ1-1	TGTGCCAGCAGCCCCCATGGGGGGCAGCCGGACACTGAAGCTTTCTTT	CASSPHGGQPDTEAFF
NA	many	TRBV12-3/TRBV12-4	TRBJ2-3	TGTGCCAGCAGTGAAGGACCATCCCCAGATACGCAGTATTTT	CASSEGPSPDTQYF
TRBD1	many	TRBV6-2/TRBV6-3	TRBJ2-5	TGTGCCAGCCGTCAAGAGACAGGGGGCGAGACCCAGTACTTC	CASRQETGGETQYF
TRBD1	many	TRBV7-2	TRBJ1-3	TGTGCCAGCAGCTTAGTGGGGACAGAGGGCGGCACCATATATTTT	CASSLVGTEGGTIYF
NA	many	TRBV7-2	TRBJ1-4	TGTGCCAGCAGCTTTCCTTCAGCCGGGAGGAGAACTAATGAAAAACTGTTTTTT	CASSFPSAGRRTNEKLFF
NA	NA	TRBV11-3	TRBJ1-4	TGTGCCAGCAGCTTAAGCGGGGTTGATGAAAAACTGTTTTTT	CASSLSGVDEKLFF
NA	few	TRBV19	TRBJ2-7	TGTGCCAGCCGACAGGAAAAGGGCTACGAGCAGTACTTC	CASRQEKGYEQYF
TRBD2	many	TRBV7-6	TRBJ2-1	TGTGCCAGCAGCTCTTTAGCGGGAGACAATGAGCAGTTCTTC	CASSSLAGDNEQFF
NA	many	TRBV20-1	TRBJ2-7	TGCAGTGCTAGCCTAGCGCCTAGCTCCTACGAGCAGTACTTC	CSASLAPSSYEQYF
TRBD1	many	TRBV18	TRBJ2-5	TGTGCCAGCTCACTGGGACAGAAAAAAGAGACCCAGTACTTC	CASSLGQKKETQYF
NA	many	TRBV28	TRBJ2-5	TGTGCCAGCAGTCCCAATACCGGGAGCTTCCAAGAGACCCAGTACTTC	CASSPNTGSFQETQYF
NA	NA	TRBV5-6	TRBJ2-5	TGTGCCAGCAGCCACCGGGACCAAGAGACCCAGTACTTC	CASSHRDQETQYF
NA	few	TRBV4-1	TRBJ2-3	TGCGCCAGCAGCCGCGGCTCGGGGGCGGATATGCAGTATTTT	CASSRGSGADMQYF
NA	many	TRBV7-3	TRBJ2-1	TGTGCCAGCAGCTTAATGGACTCGGGTGAGCAGTTCTTC	CASSLMDSGEQFF